These 15 T cell receptor beta chains share one sample of origin, sequenced in a study of shared clonotypes between healthy human individuals (dated by TCRdb to about 2020). The library was prepared using the immunoSEQ multiplex PCR assay. Not all clones reach the TCRdb copy of this immuneACCESS table, which keeps in-frame sequences only. Checked studies attribute under half of the gap to unresolved V genes and leave the rest unexplained. The sample table contains about 480,000 clones; only one count was recorded for roughly 79% of them. The ten largest clones take up around 13% of the sample. The sequencing sample was made of PBMCs. The receptors here all came from a woman between 35 and 50 years old in good health. Some clones in this sample may be carry-over from other donors' samples.

The CDR3 loop reads CASSLVVSGQYEQYF. The CDR3 region has the DNA TGTGCCAGCAGCTTAGTGGTTAGCGGTCAATACGAGCAGTACTTC. This chain joins TRBV7-2 and TRBJ2-7, with D possibly TRBD2 on 6 matching bases. CDR3 length: 15 residues. Trimming took 1 base from V and 4 from J, leaving 14 bases between them. Germline V CDR1 and CDR2: SGHTA, FQGNSA.

This clone was seen more than once but under ten times. The genes are TRBV12-5 and TRBJ2-1, with D hard to call. The CDR3 is 11 amino acids. Germline values: CDR1 LGHNT, CDR2 FRNRAP. V was pared by 4 bases and J by 3 bases, with 1 base between. CDR3 sequence (DNA): TGTGCTAGTGGTTACTACAATGAGCAGTTCTTC. Residues: CASGYYNEQFF.

The chain couples TRBV4-2 to TRBJ1-3, with D uncertain. The V and J ends lost 0 bases and 0 bases respectively, with 6 bases between them. Germline V gives CDR1 LGHNA, CDR2 YNFKEQ. The CDR3 is made up of 15 amino acids. The CDR3 nucleotides are TGTGCCAGCAGCCAAGATGGTACCTCTGGAAACACCATATATTTT. Its protein is CASSQDGTSGNTIYF.

The gene calls are TRBV29-1 and TRBJ1-2; D is uncertain. Trimming left V 1 base short and J 6 bases short, with 12 bases between. Germline V lookup: CDR1 SQVTM, CDR2 ANQGSEA. The CDR3 is 13 residues long. The CDR3 region is CSVEGGTSNGYTF. The DNA for the CDR3 is TGCAGCGTTGAAGGCGGCACCTCGAATGGCTACACCTTC.

This chain uses TRBV11-2 with TRBJ1-1; D uncertain. CDR3 length equals 15 residues. The germline gives CDR1 SGHAT, CDR2 FQNNGV. V was clipped by 2 bases and J by 4 bases, with 14 bases between them. DNA of the CDR3: TGTGCCAGCAGCTTAAAAGGTTCGGAGGTCACTGAAGCTTTCTTT. It encodes CASSLKGSEVTEAFF.

The chain employs TRBV7-9 and TRBJ2-1; 12 nucleotides line up with TRBD2. Germline loops: CDR1 SEHNR, CDR2 FQNEAQ (reference sequence). This CDR3 has 12 residues. The trim removed 5 bases at V and 15 bases at J, leaving 5 bases unmatched. The CDR3 region has the DNA TGTGCCAGCAGCGCTGGACTAGCGGGACGGTTCTTC. Its translation: CASSAGLAGRFF.

The V gene is TRBV7-2, the J gene TRBJ2-3; no reliable D call. Trimming left V 2 bases short and J 12 bases short, with 15 bases between. CDR3 size: 13 residues. The germline CDR1 and CDR2 sequences are SGHTA and FQGNSA. CDR3: CASSLSGIHGQYF. For the CDR3, the DNA is TGTGCCAGCAGCTTATCTGGGATCCATGGCCAGTATTTT. The full variable domain, with the rest looked up from reference TRBV7-2 and TRBJ2-3, is GAGVSQSPSNKVTEKGKDVELRCDPISGHTALYWYRQSLGQGLEFLIYFQGNSAPDKSGLPSDRFSAERTGGSVSTLTIQRTQQEDSAVYLCASSLSGIHGQYFGPGTRLTVL.

This clone was counted a few times. This chain connects TRBV5-1 to TRBJ1-2, with 8 bases that match TRBD1. CDR3 size: 17 residues. Trimming removed 0 bases from V and 2 bases from J; junction bases left unmatched: 9. Per germline, CDR1 SGHRS and CDR2 YFSETQ. This CDR3 reads CASSLAPGTGLNYGYTF. DNA of the CDR3: TGCGCCAGCAGCTTGGCCCCGGGGACAGGACTCAACTATGGCTACACCTTC.

J is TRBJ2-5 and V is TRBV19, with a possible D match to TRBD2 (6 bases). Germline V gene lookup returns CDR1 LNHDA and CDR2 SQIVND (reference sequence). This CDR3 has 14 residues. V was shortened by 4 bases and J by 3 bases, with 12 bases between the two germline ends. The CDR3 reads CASSTPGLKETQYF. For the CDR3, the DNA is TGTGCCAGTAGTACGCCGGGACTTAAAGAGACCCAGTACTTC.

The chain carries TRBV2 and TRBJ2-2, with 8 bases fitting TRBD1. J gave up 6 bases and V 5 bases, and 11 bases lay outside the gene matches. Germline assignment: CDR1 SNHLY and CDR2 FYNNEI. The CDR3 consists of 16 residues. CDR3 coding DNA: TGTGCCAGCAGTTCGAAACCGGGACAGGCAGCCGGGGAGCTGTTTTTT. Translated, it gives CASSSKPGQAAGELFF.

Only a few counts were recorded for this clone. The genes are TRBV10-1 and TRBJ2-1; possible D gene TRBD2, 6 bases. V gave up 5 bases and J gave up 0 bases, with 8 bases separating them. CDR1 and CDR2 from the germline V gene are WNHNN and SYGVQD (reference sequence). There are 14 residues in the CDR3. The CDR3 loop reads CASSRRDSYNEQFF. The CDR3 bases are TGCGCCAGCAGTAGGAGGGACTCCTACAATGAGCAGTTCTTC.

The rearrangement joins TRBV5-4 to TRBJ2-5; perhaps TRBD1 as D (6 bases). CDR1 is SGHNT, CDR2 YYREEE, per germline (reference sequence). V gave up 1 base and J gave up 5 bases, with 12 bases separating them. This CDR3 contains 14 residues. The CDR3 is CASSLKGTSETQYF. DNA of the CDR3: TGTGCCAGCAGCTTGAAGGGGACATCCGAGACCCAGTACTTC. The full variable domain, rest sourced from reference TRBV5-4 and TRBJ2-5, is ETGVTQSPTHLIKTRGQQVTLRCSSQSGHNTVSWYQQALGQGPQFIFQYYREEENGRGNFPPRFSGLQFPNYSSELNVNALELDDSALYLCASSLKGTSETQYFGPGTRLLVL.

The V gene is TRBV28, the J gene TRBJ2-1; D remains unclear. Germline lookup yields CDR1 MDHEN and CDR2 SYDVKM. The CDR3 is 13 residues long. V shed 1 base and J shed 9 bases, with 10 bases lying between them. The CDR3 is CASSLLGRVEQFF. The CDR3 bases are TGTGCCAGCAGTTTATTGGGTCGAGTTGAGCAGTTCTTC.

The CDR3 protein is CASSLDSGTEAFF. DNA for the CDR3: TGTGCCAGCAGCTTAGACAGCGGCACTGAAGCTTTCTTT. The chain has TRBV11-2 and TRBJ1-1; D unclear. V lost 0 bases and J lost 4, with 6 bases in between. Germline CDR1 reads SGHAT; CDR2 reads FQNNGV. This CDR3 is built from 13 residues.

This clone has just a few counts. V and J are TRBV6-6 and TRBJ2-5; 9 bases align to TRBD2. The CDR3 sequence is 14 residues long. CDR1 is MNHNY and CDR2 is SVGAGI in the germline V gene (reference sequence). The V segment lost 5 bases and the J segment 4 bases; nucleotides outside the gene matches: 5. CDR3 sequence (DNA): TGTGCCAGCAGTGGAGCGGGAGGATCAGAGACCCAGTACTTC. Its translation: CASSGAGGSETQYF.